Listed here are 15 T cell receptor beta chains from one sample, sequenced in a study of blood T cells in healthy people across ages. With a J-beta primer mix and a sample-barcoded 5' primer, a second PCR ran about 6 to 11 cycles. A single record per CDR3 protein comes from TCRdb applying MiXCR to the 5' RACE reads. The table lists hundreds of thousands of distinct CDR3 sequences, roughly 30% of them singletons. The sequencing input was blood. These receptors were taken from a woman older than 75 in good health.

This chain joins TRBV29-1 and TRBJ2-1, with D perhaps matching TRBD1 or TRBD2 (6 bases each). V was trimmed by 5 bases and J by 0 bases, leaving 11 bases between them. The length of the CDR3 is 14 residues. Germline V gene data show CDR1 as SQVTM and CDR2 as ANQGSEA. CDR3 nucleotide sequence: TGCAGCGTTCTAAGGGGGGTCTCCTACAATGAGCAGTTCTTC. Protein sequence: CSVLRGVSYNEQFF.

The chain recombines TRBV6-5 with TRBJ1-6; no definite D call. Between the trimmed V and J ends, which lost 0 bases and 7 bases, there was a span of 10 bases. The CDR3 has 15 residues. CDR1 is MNHEY and CDR2 is SVGAGI in the germline V gene. The CDR3 DNA is TGTGCCAGCAGTTACTCGGCTCATTTAAATTCACCCCTCCACTTT. Amino acid sequence: CASSYSAHLNSPLHF.

Worth noting for this clonotype: A much larger clone lies one base from this, so it may be a read error. The chain has TRBV5-6 and TRBJ2-6, with D perhaps TRBD1 (5 bases). The CDR3 length is 16 residues. Per germline, CDR1 SGHDT and CDR2 YYEEEE. This CDR3 reads CASSFVARSGANVRTF. The DNA for the CDR3 is TGTGCCAGCAGCTTCGTAGCCCGCTCTGGGGCCAACGTCCGGACTTTC.

This clonotype has a count of ten or more. The rearrangement joins TRBV5-1 to TRBJ1-1; weak D call: TRBD1 (6 bases). Germline V gives CDR1 SGHRS, CDR2 YFSETQ. This CDR3 is 13 amino acids long. V was pared by 4 bases and J by 4 bases, with 11 bases between. CDR3 in DNA: TGCGCCAGCAGCAAACAGGGCATCACTGAAGCTTTCTTT. It is translated as CASSKQGITEAFF.

This clonotype was counted ten times or more. The chain has TRBV7-9 and TRBJ1-6; D perhaps matches TRBD1 (5 bases). V lost 0 bases and J lost 4, with 10 bases in between. This CDR3 is built from 16 residues. Looked up from germline, CDR1 is SEHNR and CDR2 is FQNEAQ (reference sequence). In DNA, the CDR3 is TGTGCCAGCAGCTTAGCGGGGCCCAGGTATAATTCACCCCTCCACTTT. The encoded protein is CASSLAGPRYNSPLHF.

This chain joins TRBV6-5 and TRBJ1-1; D is undetermined. V lost 8 bases and J 0 bases, leaving 13 bases between the germline ends. Germline V CDR1 and CDR2: MNHEY, SVGAGI. The CDR3 length is 14 residues. In DNA form, the CDR3 reads TGTGCCAGCGGCGGGCGGGTCTTGAACACTGAAGCTTTCTTT. The encoded protein is CASGGRVLNTEAFF.

This clonotype was counted a few times. In nucleotides, the CDR3 is TGCGCCAGCAGCCAAGGAGGGGGATCTATTAATGGCTACACCTTC. It encodes CASSQGGGSINGYTF. V and J are TRBV4-3 and TRBJ1-2; D is possibly TRBD1 (6 bases). This CDR3 has 15 amino acids. The V gene's germline CDR1 is LGHNA and CDR2 YSLEER. Trimming took off 1 base at V and 6 bases at J, with 15 bases between the two ends.

This clonotype appeared a few times. This may be a read error, as it is one base from a much larger clone. The chain employs TRBV6-5 and TRBJ2-7; D unresolved. The CDR3 is made up of 15 amino acids. Trimming pared 5 bases from V and 3 bases from J, leaving 17 bases between. CDR1 is MNHEY, CDR2 SVGAGI, per germline. CDR3 nucleotide sequence: TGTGCCAGCAGTCCCGGTGGAAATGTCCGCTACGAGCAGTACTTC. Translating it yields CASSPGGNVRYEQYF.

The chain links TRBV30 to TRBJ2-7, with 7 bases fitting TRBD2. The J call is uncertain, as TRBJ2-5 better fits the DNA end. The germline V gene encodes CDR1 GTSNPN and CDR2 SVGIG (reference sequence). The CDR3 has 13 residues. CDR3 protein: CAWRFGGGETQYF. The CDR3 DNA reads TGTGCCTGGAGGTTCGGGGGAGGGGAGACCCAGTACTTC.

The V call is TRBV3-1, the J call TRBJ1-6; tentatively, D is TRBD1 (5 bases). With 4 bases removed from V and 5 bases from J, the gap between germline ends came to 15 bases. Germline V gene sequence: CDR1 LGHDT, CDR2 YNNKEL (reference sequence). The length of the CDR3 is 16 residues. In DNA, the CDR3 is TGTGCCAGCAGCCGCCAGGGACGGATTAATAATTCACCCCTCCACTTT. It is translated as CASSRQGRINNSPLHF.

In this sample, this clonotype turned up a few times. The chain carries TRBV19 and TRBJ1-1, with 10 bases lining up with TRBD1. The germline gives CDR1 LNHDA, CDR2 SQIVND (reference sequence). Germline trimming cut 6 bases from V and 8 bases from J; bases unmatched to any gene: 6. This CDR3 has 13 residues. This chain's CDR3 is CASSRQGAREAFF. In DNA, the CDR3 is TGTGCCAGTAGCAGACAGGGGGCGCGGGAAGCTTTCTTT. The whole variable domain, filled in from reference TRBV19 and TRBJ1-1, reads DGGITQSPKYLFRKEGQNVTLSCEQNLNHDAMYWYRQDPGQGLRLIYYSQIVNDFQKGDIAEGYSVSREKKESFPLTVTSAQKNPTAFYLCASSRQGAREAFFGQGTRLTVV.

This clonotype was counted many times. This may be a read error, as it is one base from a much larger clone. The chain couples TRBV5-1 to TRBJ2-7; D possibly corresponds to TRBD1 (6 bases). Germline V lookup: CDR1 SGHRS, CDR2 YFSETQ. Trimming stripped 4 bases from V and 3 bases from J, with 11 bases between. This CDR3 has 13 amino acids. The CDR3 DNA sequence: TGCGCCAGCAGCCTGGACAGATGCTACGAGCAGTACTTC. The encoded protein is CASSLDRCYEQYF.

Worth noting for this clonotype: Just one base apart from a much larger clone, this may be a read error. The chain is built from TRBV9 and TRBJ2-1; D might be TRBD2 (5 bases). Germline CDR1 reads SGDLS; CDR2 reads YYNGEE. CDR3 length: 15 amino acids. The CDR3 DNA is TGTGCCAGCAGCACCCGAACTAGGTCCTACAATGGGCAGTTCTTC. Protein: CASSTRTRSYNGQFF.

This clonotype was found many times. The chain employs TRBV11-2 and TRBJ2-7; D is unresolved. The germline CDR1 and CDR2 sequences are SGHAT and FQNNGV. V lost 3 bases and J 4 bases, leaving 10 bases between the germline ends. The CDR3 totals 13 residues. The CDR3 region has the DNA TGTGCCAGCAGCTTTACGCAGGCGTACGAGCAGTACTTC. It specifies CASSFTQAYEQYF.

This clonotype was seen ten or more times. The V call is TRBV10-3, the J call TRBJ1-2; D not resolved. Per germline, CDR1 ENHRY and CDR2 SYGVKD. The ends were cut back, 5 bases at V and 0 bases at J, with 10 bases in the middle. The CDR3 loop spans 14 amino acids. The CDR3 bases are TGTGCCATCAGTCAAACCGAATCTAACTATGGCTACACCTTC. Its protein product is CAISQTESNYGYTF.